This record concerns one T cell receptor (beta chain) sequence. Antigen: not known. The CDR3 runs 12 residues. Trimming cost V 7 bases and J 1 base, with 7 bases left between them. CDR1 LNHDA and CDR2 SQIVND come from the germline V gene (reference sequence). Time point reported: persistent/refractory GD, antithyroid drugs over 5 years with positive TRAb. The authors made the TCR library using RNA they extracted from PBMCs. American Thyroid Association guidelines defined how Graves' disease was diagnosed. Construction of TCR beta libraries relied on iRepertoire HTBI primers and on Arm-PCR targeting CDR3 regions. Via MiXCR, TCRdb re-called the multiplex PCR reads, giving one row per CDR3 protein. This repertoire shows about 470,000 distinct CDR3 sequences, around 20% found once; its top ten account for 6.5% to 8%. The record originates from a study of regulatory T cells in long-lasting Graves disease.

Findings of the study overall: The TCR repertoire of persistent Graves' patients was less diverse than that of newly diagnosed ones.

This receptor was taken from a female donor with Graves disease. Sequenced material: peripheral blood mononuclear cells (PBMCs), taken when the disease was refractory, from a patient treated with antithyroid drugs. The V and J genes are TRBV19 and TRBJ1-1, with D unclear. CDR3 nucleotides: TGTGCCAGTAACCGGCAGAACACTGAAGCTTTCTTT. The encoded protein is CASNRQNTEAFF.